Described below is a single T cell receptor (beta chain) sequence and its context. Sequencing used immunoSEQ multiplex PCR; TCRdb keeps in-frame clones, though not all of them. The repertoire holds about 140,000 clones, with approximately 84% as singletons. This sample was included in a study of blood T cell repertoires in COVID-19. Overall study context: The study counted Cohort 3 donors as recovered given two negative PCRs, clearance, or symptom resolution. COVID-19 samples collected from the United States, Italy and Spain covered acute and convalescent phases. T cells, B-cell-depleted T cells, or PBMCs supplied cDNA or gDNA.

Cohorts were assigned according to the clinical history that participants reported. The TCR originated in a man between 45 and 60 years old in a cohort exposed to, infected with or recovered from COVID-19 (not recorded which). The sample was PBMCs or T cells enriched from blood (not recorded which).

The CDR3 reads CASSEFPGTGEGYTF. DNA for the CDR3: TGTGCCAGCAGTGAGTTCCCCGGGACAGGGGAAGGCTACACCTTC. The chain has TRBV2 and TRBJ1-2, with TRBD1 identical over 10 bases. The J segment lost 8 bases and the V segment lost 3 bases, leaving 9 bases of the junction unmatched. Germline CDR1 is SNHLY and CDR2 is FYNNEI. The CDR3 has 15 residues.